This TCR beta chain was found in a study of shared clonotypes between healthy human individuals. Study outcomes and limitations: Limited genetic and exposure-history diversity came from having few donors.

At the deep level, the assay was run. The method was immunoSEQ multiplex PCR; TCRdb's version includes in-frame clones alone and lacks a portion of them. The profile covers about 1.1 million clones, with around three quarters appearing a single time and almost 0.9% taken by the ten largest. This clone was recorded once. Its antigen is undetermined. The germline V gene has CDR1 SNHLY and CDR2 FYNNEI. V gave up 1 base and J gave up 8 bases, with 14 bases separating them. CDR3 length: 14 residues. The rearrangement uses TRBV2 and TRBJ1-2; D is uncertain. Source material: memory CD4+ T cells from PBMCs. Subset in this sample: CD45RA-negative fraction. The receptor comes from a man younger than 35 in good health. Some clones in this sample may be carry-over from other donors' samples. Written as DNA, the CDR3 is TGTGCCAGCAGTGAAGTGCGGGAAACGGTCGGCTACACCTTC. Protein sequence: CASSEVRETVGYTF.